Below are 12 T cell receptor beta chains sequenced from a single sample in a study of radiation and T cells in renal cell carcinoma. Assay: immunoSEQ multiplex PCR; the TCRdb copy retains only in-frame clones and omits some. The table lists over 60,000 clones, roughly 83% of them singletons. The time point is: blood 4 weeks post-SBRT, at nephrectomy. The sample's treatment: 15 Gy SBRT to primary tumor, nephrectomy 4 weeks later. The specimen comprised blood, sampled from a patient whose treatment included radiotherapy and nephrectomy. All receptors derive from a woman aged 60-70 years with renal cell carcinoma.

This sequence joins TRBV20-1 and TRBJ2-5; unclear D gene. The CDR3 loop spans 11 amino acids. Trimming left V 7 bases short and J 4 bases short, with 10 bases between. Germline CDR1 and CDR2: DFQATT and SNEGSKA (reference sequence). The CDR3: CSELIGETQYF. The CDR3, as DNA: TGCAGTGAACTCATTGGAGAGACCCAGTACTTC.

CDR3 loop: CAFGPANEQFF. Written as DNA, the CDR3 is TGTGCCTTCGGACCGGCCAATGAGCAGTTCTTC. The chain uses TRBV30 and TRBJ2-1, with unresolved D. Trimming left V 7 bases short and J 6 bases short, with 10 bases between. The CDR3 is made up of 11 amino acids. CDR1 is GTSNPN and CDR2 is SVGIG in the germline V gene (reference sequence). Full variable domain (rest looked up from reference TRBV30 and TRBJ2-1): SQTIHQWPATLVQPVGSPLSLECTVEGTSNPNLYWYRQAAGRGLQLLFYSVGIGQISSEVPQNLSASRPQDRQFILSSKKLLLSDSGFYLCAFGPANEQFFGPGTRLTVL.

The chain uses TRBV5-1 and TRBJ1-1, with no clear D. Trimming shortened V by 2 bases and J by 3 bases, and 20 bases separated the two germline ends. Germline assignment: CDR1 SGHRS and CDR2 YFSETQ. This CDR3 is built from 17 residues. The CDR3 DNA follows: TGCGCCAGCAGCTTTTCTGTCGATAGGCCGGTGGACACTGAAGCTTTCTTT. This gives the protein CASSFSVDRPVDTEAFF. Looking up the rest from reference TRBV5-1 and TRBJ1-1 gives the full variable domain: KAGVTQTPRYLIKTRGQQVTLSCSPISGHRSVSWYQQTPGQGLQFLFEYFSETQRNKGNFPGRFSGRQFSNSRSEMNVSTLELGDSALYLCASSFSVDRPVDTEAFFGQGTRLTVV.

The rearrangement links TRBV10-3 to TRBJ1-5, with 11 bases fitting TRBD1. This CDR3 spans 14 amino acids. Germline V CDR1 and CDR2: ENHRY, SYGVKD. V gave up 11 bases and J gave up 5 bases; unmatched junction bases: 8. The CDR3 nucleotides are TGTGCCTCCCAAGGGGACAGGGGGGATCAGCCCCAGCATTTT. As protein: CASQGDRGDQPQHF.

CDR3 region: CASSPRTGTQETQYF. The CDR3 DNA is TGTGCCAGCAGCCCCCGGACAGGGACACAAGAGACCCAGTACTTC. The V and J genes are TRBV14 and TRBJ2-5; 8 bases match TRBD1. The junction had 6 bases not matched to a gene; V was cut back by 4 bases and J by 2 bases. Germline-derived CDR1 and CDR2 are SGHDN and FVKESK. CDR3 length: 15 residues.

The CDR3 DNA follows: TGCGCCAGCAGCTTGGCGTGGCTGAACACTGAAGCTTTCTTT. Translating gives CASSLAWLNTEAFF. The V gene is TRBV5-1, the J gene TRBJ1-1; no firm D call. Trimming shortened V by 0 bases and J by 0 bases, and 6 bases separated the two germline ends. The CDR3 spans 14 residues. Looked up from germline, CDR1 is SGHRS and CDR2 is YFSETQ.

This sequence joins TRBV5-1 and TRBJ2-6, with D possibly called TRBD1 or TRBD2 (5 bases each). There are 18 residues in the CDR3. The germline V gene encodes CDR1 SGHRS and CDR2 YFSETQ. Trimming removed 0 bases from V and 4 bases from J, with 17 bases in between. This chain's CDR3 is CASSLAGAGPLGANVLTF. The CDR3 bases are TGCGCCAGCAGCTTGGCCGGGGCAGGCCCTTTGGGGGCCAACGTCCTGACTTTC.

On this clone: Its ends do not fully match the called genes, so a read error is possible. Within the sample, other DNA sequences also encode this same CDR3. V usage is TRBV5-1 and J usage is TRBJ1-1; TRBD1 is a possible D gene (5 bases). The CDR3 sequence is 16 residues long. CDR1 and CDR2 (germline): SGHRS, YFSETQ. The CDR3 loop is CASSPEPTGGSTEAFF. In nucleotides, the CDR3 is TGCGCTAGCAGCCCAGAGCCTACGGGGGGGAGCACTGAAGCTTTCTTT.

The chain couples TRBV7-9 to TRBJ2-7, with D unresolved. This CDR3 region has 14 residues. Germline CDR1 is SEHNR and CDR2 is FQNEAQ (reference sequence). The ends were cut back, 4 bases at V and 3 bases at J, with 13 bases in the middle. CDR3 amino acids: CASSSSSLFYEQYF. For the CDR3, the DNA is TGTGCCAGCAGCTCGTCTTCCTTATTCTACGAGCAGTACTTC.

This clone was detected only once. The V and J genes are TRBV11-2 and TRBJ1-1; D unclear. Germline CDR1 reads SGHAT; CDR2 reads FQNNGV. The V end was cut by 0 bases, the J end by 7 bases, with 15 bases between. The length of the CDR3 is 15 residues. DNA of the CDR3: TGTGCCAGCAGCTTAGACAACAATGAGCGGGGTGAAGCTTTCTTT. Its translation is CASSLDNNERGEAFF.

This clone was picked up a small number of times. The V gene is TRBV5-1, the J gene TRBJ1-1; D is possibly TRBD1 (5 bases). The CDR3 length is 14 residues. Germline lookup yields CDR1 SGHRS and CDR2 YFSETQ. V was shortened by 0 bases and J by 7 bases, with 13 bases between the two germline ends. The CDR3 coding sequence is TGCGCCAGCAGCTTGGTCGCGGAGGGGCTTGAAGCTTTCTTT. Translated, it gives CASSLVAEGLEAFF.

The chain uses TRBV7-2 and TRBJ2-1; possibly TRBD2 for D (5 bases). In germline, CDR1 is SGHTA, CDR2 FQGNSA. The germline V and J ends were trimmed by 5 bases and 12 bases, with 14 bases remaining between them. This CDR3 contains 12 residues. CDR3 sequence reads: CASSDGLGRQFF. The CDR3 region has the DNA TGTGCCAGCAGCGACGGACTGGGTAGGCAGTTCTTC. Together with reference TRBV7-2 and TRBJ2-1, the CDR3 gives the full variable domain: GAGVSQSPSNKVTEKGKDVELRCDPISGHTALYWYRQSLGQGLEFLIYFQGNSAPDKSGLPSDRFSAERTGGSVSTLTIQRTQQEDSAVYLCASSDGLGRQFFGPGTRLTVL.